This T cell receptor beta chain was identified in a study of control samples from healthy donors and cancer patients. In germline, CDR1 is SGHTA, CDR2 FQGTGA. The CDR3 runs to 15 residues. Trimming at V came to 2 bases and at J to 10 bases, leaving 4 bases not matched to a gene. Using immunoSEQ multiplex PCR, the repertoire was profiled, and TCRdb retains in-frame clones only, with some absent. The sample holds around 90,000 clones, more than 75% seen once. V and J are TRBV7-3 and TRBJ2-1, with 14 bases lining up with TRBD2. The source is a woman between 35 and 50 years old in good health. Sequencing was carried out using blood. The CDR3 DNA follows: TGTGCCAGCAGCTTACAGGGACTAGCGGGGGTGGAGCAGTTCTTC. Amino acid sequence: CASSLQGLAGVEQFF.